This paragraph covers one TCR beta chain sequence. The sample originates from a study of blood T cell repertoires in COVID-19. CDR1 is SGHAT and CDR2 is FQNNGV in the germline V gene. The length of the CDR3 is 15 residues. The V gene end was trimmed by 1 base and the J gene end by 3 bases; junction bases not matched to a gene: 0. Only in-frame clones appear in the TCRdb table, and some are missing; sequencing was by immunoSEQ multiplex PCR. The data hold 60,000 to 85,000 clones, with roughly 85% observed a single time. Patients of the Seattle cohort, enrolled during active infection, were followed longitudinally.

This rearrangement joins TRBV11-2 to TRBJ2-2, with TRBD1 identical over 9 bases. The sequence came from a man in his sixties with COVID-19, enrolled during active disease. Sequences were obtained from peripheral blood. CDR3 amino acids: CASSLGQGDTGELFF. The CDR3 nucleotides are TGTGCCAGCAGCTTAGGACAGGGGGACACCGGGGAGCTGTTTTTT. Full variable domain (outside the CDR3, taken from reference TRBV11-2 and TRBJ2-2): EAGVAQSPRYKIIEKRQSVAFWCNPISGHATLYWYQQILGQGPKLLIQFQNNGVVDDSQLPKDRFSAERLKGVDSTLKIQPAKLEDSAVYLCASSLGQGDTGELFFGEGSRLTVL.